This T cell receptor beta chain was sequenced during a study of radiotherapy plus CTLA-4 blockade in lung cancer. The CDR3 contains 15 residues. The V end was cut by 1 base, the J end by 7 bases, with 14 bases between. The germline V gene has CDR1 SEHNR and CDR2 FQNEAQ (reference sequence). Assay: immunoSEQ multiplex PCR; the TCRdb copy retains only in-frame clones and omits some. The sample contains 55,000 to 85,000 clones, more than 70% of which appear only once. People whose metastatic non-small-cell lung cancer was chemo-refractory got focal radiation along with CTLA-4 blockade by ipilimumab. The genes are TRBV7-9 and TRBJ1-3, with D maybe TRBD1 (6 bases). This material consisted of peripheral blood, taken from a patient treated with radiotherapy plus ipilimumab. This receptor was obtained from a human donor with non-small cell lung cancer whose response to radiotherapy plus ipilimumab could not be evaluated. Some clones in this sample may be carry-over from other donors' samples. CDR3 sequence (DNA): TGTGCCAGCAGCTTAGAGGGGGTCGGGACGAACACCATATATTTT. Translated: CASSLEGVGTNTIYF.